This TCR beta chain emerged from a study of shared clonotypes between healthy human individuals. The wider study: Plates per donor: three CD4 naive, three CD4 memory, two CD8 naive, one CD8 memory.

Negatively enriched CD4+ T cells were divided by CD45RA into naive and memory. In the sorted-subset replicate PCRs, roughly 210 ng DNA, roughly 29,000 T cell genomes, was used. Libraries were prepared by immunoSEQ multiplex PCR; TCRdb keeps only in-frame clonotypes and omits some of them. The profile shows about 2.4 million clones, more than 90% of them singletons. This TCR was recovered from a man younger than 35 in good health. The sequencing sample was made of naive CD4+ T cells sorted from blood. Documented subset: CD45RA+ positively selected.

The CDR3 sequence: CASPHRNGSNTGELFF. The CDR3 nucleotides read TGTGCCAGCCCACACCGAAACGGGTCGAACACCGGGGAGCTGTTTTTT. The chain carries TRBV11-2 and TRBJ2-2; D uncertain. The CDR3 covers 16 residues. Germline V gives CDR1 SGHAT, CDR2 FQNNGV. V lost 8 bases and J 0 bases, leaving 16 bases between the germline ends.